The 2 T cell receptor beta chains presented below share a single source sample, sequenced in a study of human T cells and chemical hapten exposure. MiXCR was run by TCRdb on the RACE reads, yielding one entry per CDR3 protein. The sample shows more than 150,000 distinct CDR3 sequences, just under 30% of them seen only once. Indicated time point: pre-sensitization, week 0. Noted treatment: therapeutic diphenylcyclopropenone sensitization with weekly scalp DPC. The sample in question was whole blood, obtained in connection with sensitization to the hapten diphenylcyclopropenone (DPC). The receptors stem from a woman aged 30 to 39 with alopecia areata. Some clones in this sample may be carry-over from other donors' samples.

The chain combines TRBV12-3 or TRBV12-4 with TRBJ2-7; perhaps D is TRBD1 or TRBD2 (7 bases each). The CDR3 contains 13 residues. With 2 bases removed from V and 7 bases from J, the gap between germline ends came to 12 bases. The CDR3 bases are TGTGCCAGCAGTTTATCCAGGGGGGGTGAGCAGTACTTC. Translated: CASSLSRGGEQYF.

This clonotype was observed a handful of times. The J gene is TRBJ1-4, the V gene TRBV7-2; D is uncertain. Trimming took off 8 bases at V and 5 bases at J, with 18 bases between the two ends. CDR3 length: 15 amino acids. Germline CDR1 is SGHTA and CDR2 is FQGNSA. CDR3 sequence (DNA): TGTGCCAGCCCCTTTTTAAGACGGCGGAATGAAAAACTGTTTTTT. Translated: CASPFLRRRNEKLFF. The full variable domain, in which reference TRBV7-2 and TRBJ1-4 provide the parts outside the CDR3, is GAGVSQSPSNKVTEKGKDVELRCDPISGHTALYWYRQSLGQGLEFLIYFQGNSAPDKSGLPSDRFSAERTGGSVSTLTIQRTQQEDSAVYLCASPFLRRRNEKLFFGSGTQLSVL.